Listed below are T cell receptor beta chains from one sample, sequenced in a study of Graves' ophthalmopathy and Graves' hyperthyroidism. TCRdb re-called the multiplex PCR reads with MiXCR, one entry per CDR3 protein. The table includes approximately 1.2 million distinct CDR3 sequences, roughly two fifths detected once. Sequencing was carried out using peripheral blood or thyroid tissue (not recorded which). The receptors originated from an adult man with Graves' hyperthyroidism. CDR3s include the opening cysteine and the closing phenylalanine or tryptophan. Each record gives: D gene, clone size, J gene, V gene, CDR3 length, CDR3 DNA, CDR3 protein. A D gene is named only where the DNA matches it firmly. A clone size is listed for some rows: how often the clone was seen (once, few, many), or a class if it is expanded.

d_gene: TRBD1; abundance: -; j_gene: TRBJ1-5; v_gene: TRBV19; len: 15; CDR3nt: TGTGCCAGTAGTATAGTACAGGGGAGTTTTCAGCCCCAGCATTTT; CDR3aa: CASSIVQGSFQPQHF
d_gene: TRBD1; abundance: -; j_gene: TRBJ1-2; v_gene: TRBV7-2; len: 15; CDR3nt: TGTGCCAGCAGAGGTTGGACAGGGGGCCTCTATGGCTACACCTTC; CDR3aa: CASRGWTGGLYGYTF
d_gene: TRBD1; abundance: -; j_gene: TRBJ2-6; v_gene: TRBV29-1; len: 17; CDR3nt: TGCAGCGTATGGGACTGTGGGACAGGGTGCGGGGCCAACGTCCTGACTTTC; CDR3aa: CSVWDCGTGCGANVLTF
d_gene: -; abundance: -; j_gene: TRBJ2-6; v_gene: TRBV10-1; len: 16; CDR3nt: TGCGCCAGCAGTGCCCTAGGGCGCTCTGGGGCCAACGTCCTGACTTTC; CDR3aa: CASSALGRSGANVLTF
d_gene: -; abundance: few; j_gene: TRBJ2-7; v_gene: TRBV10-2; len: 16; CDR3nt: TGTGCCAGCTCACCAGCCTTCTCCGTCGGGGGTTACGAGCAGTACTTC; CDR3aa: CASSPAFSVGGYEQYF
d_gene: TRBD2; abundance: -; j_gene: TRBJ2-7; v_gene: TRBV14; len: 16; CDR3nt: TGTGCCAGCAGCCAAGATGTAGGACTAGCGGGATACGAGCAGTACTTC; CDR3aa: CASSQDVGLAGYEQYF
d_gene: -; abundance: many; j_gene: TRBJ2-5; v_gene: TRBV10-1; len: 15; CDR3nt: TGCGCCAGCAGTGAGGGCAGAACATCGCGGGAGACCCAGTACTTC; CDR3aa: CASSEGRTSRETQYF
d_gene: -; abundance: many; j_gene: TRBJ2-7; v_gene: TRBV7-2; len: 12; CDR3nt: TGTGCCAGCAGCTCAGGGACTTTCGAGCAGTACTTC; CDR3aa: CASSSGTFEQYF
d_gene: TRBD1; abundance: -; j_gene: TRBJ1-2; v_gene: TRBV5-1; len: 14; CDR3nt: TGTGCCAGCAGCCCCCAGGGGGCGAGCTATGGCTACACCTTC; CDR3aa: CASSPQGASYGYTF
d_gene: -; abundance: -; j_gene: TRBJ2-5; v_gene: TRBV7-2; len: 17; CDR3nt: TGTGCCACCCCCGGGACTCGACAGACTAACACCGGGGGGACCCAGTACTTC; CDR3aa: CATPGTRQTNTGGTQYF
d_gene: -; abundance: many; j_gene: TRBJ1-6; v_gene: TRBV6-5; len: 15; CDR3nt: TGTGCCAGCAGTTACACGACAGATCCGAATTCACCCCTCCACTTT; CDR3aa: CASSYTTDPNSPLHF
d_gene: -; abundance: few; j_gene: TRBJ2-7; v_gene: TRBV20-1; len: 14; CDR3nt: TGCAGTGCCCGAGGTCAGGGAGGCTTCTACGAGCAGTACTTC; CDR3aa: CSARGQGGFYEQYF
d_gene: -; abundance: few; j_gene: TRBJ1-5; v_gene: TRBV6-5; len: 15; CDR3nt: TGTGCCAGCAGTTATGAAGAGGGACCCAATCAGCCCCAGCATTTT; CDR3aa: CASSYEEGPNQPQHF
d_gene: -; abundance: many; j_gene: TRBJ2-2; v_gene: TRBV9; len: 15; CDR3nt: TGTGCCAGCAGCGTAGATACATTAAACACCGGGGAGCTGTTTTTT; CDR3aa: CASSVDTLNTGELFF
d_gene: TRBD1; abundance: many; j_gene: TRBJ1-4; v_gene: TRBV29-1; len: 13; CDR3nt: TGCAGCGTTGAGAGGGGGCGGGATGAAAAACTGTTTTTT; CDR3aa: CSVERGRDEKLFF
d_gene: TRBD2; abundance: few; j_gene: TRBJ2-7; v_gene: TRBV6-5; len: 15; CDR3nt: TGTGCCAGCAGATATAGCGGGGATCTTACCTACGAGCAGTACTTC; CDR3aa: CASRYSGDLTYEQYF
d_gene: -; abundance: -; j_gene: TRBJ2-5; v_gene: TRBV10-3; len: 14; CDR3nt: TGTGCCATCAGTGAGTCTCGGGGGCGGGAGACCCAGTACTTC; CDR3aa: CAISESRGRETQYF
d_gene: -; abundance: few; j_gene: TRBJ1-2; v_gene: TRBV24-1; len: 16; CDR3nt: TGTGCCACCAGTGATGCGCGGGGGGGGCGCAGCTATGGCTACACCTTC; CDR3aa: CATSDARGGRSYGYTF
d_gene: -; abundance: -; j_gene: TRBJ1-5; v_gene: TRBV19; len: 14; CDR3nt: TGTGCCAGTAGTAACAGGGTCGTCGGTCAGCCCCAGCATTTT; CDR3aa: CASSNRVVGQPQHF
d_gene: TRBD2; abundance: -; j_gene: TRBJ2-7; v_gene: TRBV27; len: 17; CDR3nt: TGTGCCAGCAGTAGGACTAGCGGAGGTGTAAGCTCCTACGAGCAGTACTTC; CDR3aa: CASSRTSGGVSSYEQYF
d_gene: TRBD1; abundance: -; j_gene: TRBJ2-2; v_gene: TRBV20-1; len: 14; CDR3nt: TGCAGTGCTAGAGAGTACAGGGGCAGCGGCGAGCTGTTTTTT; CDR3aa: CSAREYRGSGELFF
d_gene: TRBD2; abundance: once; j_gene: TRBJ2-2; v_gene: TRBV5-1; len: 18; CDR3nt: TGCGCCAGCAGCCCTGGGACTAGCGGGAGAGTAGGCACCGGGGAGCTGTTTTTT; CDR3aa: CASSPGTSGRVGTGELFF
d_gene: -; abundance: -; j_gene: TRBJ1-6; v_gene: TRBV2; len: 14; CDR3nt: TGTGCCGGGACGCCAAGCTCCTATAATTCACCCCTCCACTTT; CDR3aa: CAGTPSSYNSPLHF
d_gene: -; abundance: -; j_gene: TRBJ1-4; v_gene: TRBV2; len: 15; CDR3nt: TGTGCCAGCAGTCGGACCGGGACCCCAGGGGAAAAACTGTTTTTT; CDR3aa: CASSRTGTPGEKLFF
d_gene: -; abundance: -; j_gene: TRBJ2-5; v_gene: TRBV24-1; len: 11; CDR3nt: TGTGCTCCCCCCCCTGGGCAGACCCAGTACTTC; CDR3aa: CAPPPGQTQYF
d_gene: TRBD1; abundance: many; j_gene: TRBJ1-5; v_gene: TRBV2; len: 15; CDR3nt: TGTGCCAGCAGAACAACGGACAGGGGCAATCAGCCCCAGCATTTT; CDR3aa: CASRTTDRGNQPQHF
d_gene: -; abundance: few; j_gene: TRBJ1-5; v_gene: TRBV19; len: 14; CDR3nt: TGTGCCAGCAACGGGGCCCTTAGCAATCAGCCCCAGCATTTT; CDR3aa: CASNGALSNQPQHF
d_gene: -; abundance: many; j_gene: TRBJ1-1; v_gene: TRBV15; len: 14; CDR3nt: TGTGCCACCAGCTGGGGACAAATGAACACTGAAGCTTTCTTT; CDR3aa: CATSWGQMNTEAFF
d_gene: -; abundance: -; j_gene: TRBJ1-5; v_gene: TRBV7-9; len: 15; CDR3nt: TGTGCCAGCAGCTTAAGTAGGGGGGCCGATCAGCCCCAGCATTTT; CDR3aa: CASSLSRGADQPQHF
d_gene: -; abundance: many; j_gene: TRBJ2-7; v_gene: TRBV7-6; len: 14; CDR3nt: TGTGCCAGCAGCCTTGGGGGGATACCCTACGAGCAGTACTTC; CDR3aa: CASSLGGIPYEQYF
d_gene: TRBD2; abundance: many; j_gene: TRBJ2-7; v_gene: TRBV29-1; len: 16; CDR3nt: TGCAGCGTTTCGGGTGTACGGACTAGCGGGAGTTACGAGCAGTACTTC; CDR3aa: CSVSGVRTSGSYEQYF
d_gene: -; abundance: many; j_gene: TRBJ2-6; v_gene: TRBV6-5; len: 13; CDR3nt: TGTGCCAGCAGTTACTCGGAAACCAACGTCCTGACTTTC; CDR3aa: CASSYSETNVLTF
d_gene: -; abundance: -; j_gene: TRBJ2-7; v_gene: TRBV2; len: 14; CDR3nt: TGTGCCAGCAGTTCCGGGACGGGGGCCCACGAGCAGTACTTC; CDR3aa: CASSSGTGAHEQYF
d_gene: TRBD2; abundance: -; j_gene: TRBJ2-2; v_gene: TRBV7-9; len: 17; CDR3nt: TGTGCCAGCAGCTCAAAAGGACTAGCGGGATTGGCCGGGGAGCTGTTTTTT; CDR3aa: CASSSKGLAGLAGELFF
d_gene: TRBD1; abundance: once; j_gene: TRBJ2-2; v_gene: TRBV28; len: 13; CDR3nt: TGTGCCACGGGGACAGGGGTCACCGGGGAGCTGTTTTTT; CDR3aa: CATGTGVTGELFF
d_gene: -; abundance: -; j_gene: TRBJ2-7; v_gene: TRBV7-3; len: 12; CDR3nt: TGTGCCCGAGATCCAGGGGCCTACGAGCAGTACTTC; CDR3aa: CARDPGAYEQYF
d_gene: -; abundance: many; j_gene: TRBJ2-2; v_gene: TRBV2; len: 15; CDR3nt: TGTGCCAGCAGTGAATACTCCGGGCCCGCCGGGGAGCTGTTTTTT; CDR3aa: CASSEYSGPAGELFF
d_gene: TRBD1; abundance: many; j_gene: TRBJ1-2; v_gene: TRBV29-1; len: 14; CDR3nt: TGCAGCGTTGTAGGGGGACAGGGAGACTATGGCTACACCTTC; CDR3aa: CSVVGGQGDYGYTF
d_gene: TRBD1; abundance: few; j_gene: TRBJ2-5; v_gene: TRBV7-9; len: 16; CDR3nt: TGTGCCAGCAGCTTAGACCCCGGGACAGGGGTCGAGACCCAGTACTTC; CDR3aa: CASSLDPGTGVETQYF
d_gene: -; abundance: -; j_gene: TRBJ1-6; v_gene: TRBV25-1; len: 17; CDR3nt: TGTGCCAGCAGCTTAGTCCCGAGAAGCTCCTATAATTCACCCCTCCACTTT; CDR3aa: CASSLVPRSSYNSPLHF
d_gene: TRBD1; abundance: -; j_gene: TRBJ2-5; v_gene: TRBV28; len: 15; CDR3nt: TGTGCCAGCAGTTTGACAGGGGGTAATCGAGAGACCCAGTACTTC; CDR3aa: CASSLTGGNRETQYF
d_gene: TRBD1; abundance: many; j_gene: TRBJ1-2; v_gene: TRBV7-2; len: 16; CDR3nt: TGTGCCAGCAGTATAAACCTAAGGACAGGGGGCTACGGCTACACCTTC; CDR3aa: CASSINLRTGGYGYTF